This T cell receptor (beta chain) was profiled in a study of CD8+ T cells in alopecia areata. Sorted populations comprised CD4+ and CD8+ T cells obtained from PBMCs. Trimming took off 5 bases at V and 8 bases at J, with 18 bases between the two ends. The CDR3 sequence is 15 residues long. Germline values: CDR1 LNHNV, CDR2 YYDKDF (reference sequence). About this clone itself: Its antigen is still unknown.

Findings and caveats of the study: Possibly as an HLA-related effect, TCR sharing across patients appeared less clear than in mice. Lesional scalp exceeded normal scalp in clonality, especially in alopecia totalis/universalis.

Investigators isolated RNA and reverse transcribed it into cDNA to act as the sequencing template. Only in-frame clones appear in the TCRdb table, and some are missing; sequencing was by immunoSEQ multiplex PCR. The repertoire holds about 150,000 clones, 55% seen once, with around 5% in the top ten. The rearrangement links TRBV15 to TRBJ2-2; TRBD2 is a possible D gene (5 bases). The sequenced sample consisted of CD4+ T cells sorted from blood. The source is a human donor in good health. The chain's CDR3 is CATSPRAPRAGELFF. CDR3 DNA sequence: TGTGCCACCAGCCCCCGGGCCCCGCGGGCAGGGGAGCTGTTTTTT.